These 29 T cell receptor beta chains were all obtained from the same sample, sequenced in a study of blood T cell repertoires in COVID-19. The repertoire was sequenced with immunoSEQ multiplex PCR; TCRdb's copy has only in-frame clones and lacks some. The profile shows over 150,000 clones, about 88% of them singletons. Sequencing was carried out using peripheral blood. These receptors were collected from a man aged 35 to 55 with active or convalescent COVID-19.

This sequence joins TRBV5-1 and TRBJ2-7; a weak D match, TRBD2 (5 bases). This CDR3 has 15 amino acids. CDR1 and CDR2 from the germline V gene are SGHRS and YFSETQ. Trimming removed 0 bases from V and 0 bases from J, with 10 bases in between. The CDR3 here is CASSLDGVSSYEQYF. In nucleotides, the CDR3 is TGCGCCAGCAGCTTGGACGGGGTTAGCTCCTACGAGCAGTACTTC.

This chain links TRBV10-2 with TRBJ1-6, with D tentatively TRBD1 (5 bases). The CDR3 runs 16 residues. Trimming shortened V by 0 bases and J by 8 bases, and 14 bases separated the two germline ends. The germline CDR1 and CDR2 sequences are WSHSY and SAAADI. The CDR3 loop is CASSESMGLGDSPLHF. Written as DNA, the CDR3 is TGCGCCAGCAGTGAGTCCATGGGACTAGGAGATTCACCCCTCCACTTT.

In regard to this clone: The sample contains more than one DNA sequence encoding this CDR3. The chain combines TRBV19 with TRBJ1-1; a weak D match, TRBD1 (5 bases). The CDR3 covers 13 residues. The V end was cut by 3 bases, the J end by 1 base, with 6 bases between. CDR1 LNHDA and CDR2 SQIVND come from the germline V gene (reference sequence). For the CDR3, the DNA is TGTGCCAGTAGTATTGGGGCGAACACTGAAGCTTTCTTT. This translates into CASSIGANTEAFF.

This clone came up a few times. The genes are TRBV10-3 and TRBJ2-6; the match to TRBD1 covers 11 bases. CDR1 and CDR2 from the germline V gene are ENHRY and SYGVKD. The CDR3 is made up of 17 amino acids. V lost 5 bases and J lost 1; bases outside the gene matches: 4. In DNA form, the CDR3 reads TGTGCCATCAGTCCGGGACAGGGGGTGTCTGGGGCCAACGTCCTGACTTTC. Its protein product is CAISPGQGVSGANVLTF.

The CDR3 here is CASSLGSYNEQFF. CDR3 sequence (DNA): TGTGCCAGCAGCTTAGGGAGCTACAATGAGCAGTTCTTC. V is TRBV7-2 and J is TRBJ2-1; D is unclear. CDR1 and CDR2 (germline): SGHTA, FQGNSA. The CDR3 sequence is 13 residues long. V was cut by 1 base and J by 3 bases, with 4 bases left in between.

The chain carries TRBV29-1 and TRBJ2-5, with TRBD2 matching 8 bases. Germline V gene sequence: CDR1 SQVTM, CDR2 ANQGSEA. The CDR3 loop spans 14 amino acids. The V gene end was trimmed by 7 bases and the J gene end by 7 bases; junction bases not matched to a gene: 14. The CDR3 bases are TGCAGCGCCGCGGAGGGGACTAGGGAAGGGACCCAGTACTTC. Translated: CSAAEGTREGTQYF. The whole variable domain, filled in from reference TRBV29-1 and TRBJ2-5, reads SAVISQKPSRDICQRGTSLTIQCQVDSQVTMMFWYRQQPGQSLTLIATANQGSEATYESGFVIDKFPISRPNLTFSTLTVSNMSPEDSSIYLCSAAEGTREGTQYFGPGTRLLVL.

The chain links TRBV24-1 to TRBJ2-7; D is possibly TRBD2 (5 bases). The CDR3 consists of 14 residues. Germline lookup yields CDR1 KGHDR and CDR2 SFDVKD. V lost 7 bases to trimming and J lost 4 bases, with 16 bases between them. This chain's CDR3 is CATSPRAPPYEQYF. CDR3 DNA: TGTGCCACCAGCCCGCGGGCACCCCCGTACGAGCAGTACTTC.

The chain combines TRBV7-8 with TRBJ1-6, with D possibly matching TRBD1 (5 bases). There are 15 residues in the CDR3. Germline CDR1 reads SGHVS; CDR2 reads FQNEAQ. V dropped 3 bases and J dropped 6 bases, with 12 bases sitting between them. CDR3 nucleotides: TGTGCCAGCAGCTTCAGGGAGGGACTTAATTCACCCCTCCACTTT. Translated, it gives CASSFREGLNSPLHF.

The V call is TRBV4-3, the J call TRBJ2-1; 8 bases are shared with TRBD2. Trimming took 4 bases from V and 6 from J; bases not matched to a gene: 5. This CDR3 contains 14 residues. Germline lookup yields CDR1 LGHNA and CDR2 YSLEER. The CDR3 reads CASSPERGINEQFF. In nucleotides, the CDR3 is TGCGCCAGCAGCCCGGAGCGGGGGATCAATGAGCAGTTCTTC.

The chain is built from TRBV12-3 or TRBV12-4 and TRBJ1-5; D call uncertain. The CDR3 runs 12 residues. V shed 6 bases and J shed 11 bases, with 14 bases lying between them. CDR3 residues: CASSELPVAQHF. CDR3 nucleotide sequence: TGTGCCAGCAGCGAGCTTCCGGTGGCCCAGCATTTT.

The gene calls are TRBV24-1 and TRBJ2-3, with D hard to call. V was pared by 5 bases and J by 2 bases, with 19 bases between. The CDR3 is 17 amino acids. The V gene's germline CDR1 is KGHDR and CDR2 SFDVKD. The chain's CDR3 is CATSAPRVGLPTDTQYF. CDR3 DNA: TGTGCCACCAGTGCCCCGAGAGTGGGCCTCCCCACAGATACGCAGTATTTT.

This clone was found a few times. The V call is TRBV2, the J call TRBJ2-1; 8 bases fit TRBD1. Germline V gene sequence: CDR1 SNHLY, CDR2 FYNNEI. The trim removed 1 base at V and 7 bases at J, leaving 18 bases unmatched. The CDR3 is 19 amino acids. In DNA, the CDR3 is TGTGCCAGCAGTGAAGGGGGGACAGGAGAATCCCGTCTGTGGAATGAGCAGTTCTTC. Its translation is CASSEGGTGESRLWNEQFF.

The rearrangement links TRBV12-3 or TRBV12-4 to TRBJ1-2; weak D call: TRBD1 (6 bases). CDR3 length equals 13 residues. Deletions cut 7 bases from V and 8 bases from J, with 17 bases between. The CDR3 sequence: CASIKGGAWGYTF. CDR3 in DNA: TGTGCCAGCATTAAAGGGGGGGCGTGGGGCTACACCTTC.

In DNA form, the CDR3 reads TGCGCCAGCAGCCAAGAGGGCAGGGGCACAGCTGAAGCTTTCTTT. Translating it yields CASSQEGRGTAEAFF. This chain links TRBV4-1 with TRBJ1-1; D possibly corresponds to TRBD1 (6 bases). Per germline, CDR1 MGHRA and CDR2 YSYEKL. This CDR3 spans 15 amino acids. V lost 0 bases to trimming and J lost 6 bases, with 14 bases between them.

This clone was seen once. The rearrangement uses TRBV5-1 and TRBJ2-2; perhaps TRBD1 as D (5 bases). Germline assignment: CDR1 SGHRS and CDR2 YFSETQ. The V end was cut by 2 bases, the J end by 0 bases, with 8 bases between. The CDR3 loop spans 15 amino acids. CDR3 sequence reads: CASSFMTANTGELFF. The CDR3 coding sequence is TGCGCCAGCAGCTTTATGACAGCGAACACCGGGGAGCTGTTTTTT.

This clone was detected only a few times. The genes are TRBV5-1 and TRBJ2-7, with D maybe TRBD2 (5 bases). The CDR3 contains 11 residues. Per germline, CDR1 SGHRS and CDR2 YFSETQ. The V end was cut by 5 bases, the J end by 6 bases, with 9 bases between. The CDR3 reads CASRGETEQYF. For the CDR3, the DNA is TGCGCCAGCAGGGGAGAGACCGAGCAGTACTTC. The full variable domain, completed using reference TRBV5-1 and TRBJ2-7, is KAGVTQTPRYLIKTRGQQVTLSCSPISGHRSVSWYQQTPGQGLQFLFEYFSETQRNKGNFPGRFSGRQFSNSRSEMNVSTLELGDSALYLCASRGETEQYFGPGTRLTVT.

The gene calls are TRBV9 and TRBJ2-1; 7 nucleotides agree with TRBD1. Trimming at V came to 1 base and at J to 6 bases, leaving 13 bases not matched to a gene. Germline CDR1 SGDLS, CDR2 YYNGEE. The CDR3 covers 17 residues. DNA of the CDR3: TGTGCCAGCAGCGTACCCCCTTCCAACAGGGGATGCAATGAGCAGTTCTTC. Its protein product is CASSVPPSNRGCNEQFF.

CDR3 region: CASSSGTGVDWGTQYF. The CDR3 coding sequence is TGTGCCAGCAGTTCCGGGACAGGGGTAGATTGGGGGACCCAGTACTTC. The chain combines TRBV2 with TRBJ2-5; 10 bases agree with TRBD1. Germline V gives CDR1 SNHLY, CDR2 FYNNEI. This CDR3 is 16 amino acids long. V dropped 5 bases and J dropped 7; count of bases not matched to a gene: 13.

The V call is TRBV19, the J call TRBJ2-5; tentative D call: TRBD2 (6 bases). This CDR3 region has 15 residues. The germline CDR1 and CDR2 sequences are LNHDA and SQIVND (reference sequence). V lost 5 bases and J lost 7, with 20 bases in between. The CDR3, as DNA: TGTGCCAGTAGTCCCTGGGACGGCCGGGGAGGGACCCAGTACTTC. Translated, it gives CASSPWDGRGGTQYF.

This CDR3 reads CASSRSSFEKLFF. The DNA for the CDR3 is TGTGCCAGCAGTCGAAGTAGCTTCGAAAAACTGTTTTTT. The chain uses TRBV2 and TRBJ1-4; D ambiguous. Germline V gene lookup returns CDR1 SNHLY and CDR2 FYNNEI. The CDR3 is 13 amino acids. Trimming stripped 5 bases from V and 8 bases from J, with 12 bases between.

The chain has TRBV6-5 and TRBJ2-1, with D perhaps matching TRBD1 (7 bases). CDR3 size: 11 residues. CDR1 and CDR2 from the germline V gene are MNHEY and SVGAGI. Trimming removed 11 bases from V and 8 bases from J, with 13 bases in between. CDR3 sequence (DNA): TGTGCCGGAGGGGGCTCGGATGAGCAGTTCTTC. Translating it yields CAGGGSDEQFF.

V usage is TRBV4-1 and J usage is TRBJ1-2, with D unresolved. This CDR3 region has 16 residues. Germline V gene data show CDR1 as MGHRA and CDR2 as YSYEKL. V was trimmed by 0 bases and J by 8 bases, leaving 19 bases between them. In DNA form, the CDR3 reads TGCGCCAGCAGCCAAGAAGCACGCATCCCCATGTCGGGCTACACCTTC. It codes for CASSQEARIPMSGYTF.

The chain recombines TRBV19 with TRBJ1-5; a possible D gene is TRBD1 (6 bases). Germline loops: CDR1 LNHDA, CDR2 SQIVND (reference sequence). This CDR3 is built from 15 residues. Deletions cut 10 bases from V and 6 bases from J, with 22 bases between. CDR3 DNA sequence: TGTGCCATCTCTTGGGACAACAAGGGATCTCAGCCCCAGCATTTT. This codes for CAISWDNKGSQPQHF.

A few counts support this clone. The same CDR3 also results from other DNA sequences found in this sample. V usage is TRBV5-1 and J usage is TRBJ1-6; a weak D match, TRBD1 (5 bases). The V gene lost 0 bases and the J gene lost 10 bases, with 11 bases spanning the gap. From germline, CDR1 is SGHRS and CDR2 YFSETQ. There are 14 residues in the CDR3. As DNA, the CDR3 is TGCGCCAGCAGCTTGGTGTCAGGGAACTCACCCCTCCACTTT. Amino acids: CASSLVSGNSPLHF.

The CDR3 here is CASSVQTGLTYNEQFF. CDR3 sequence (DNA): TGTGCCAGCAGTGTACAGACAGGGTTAACCTACAATGAGCAGTTCTTC. This chain uses TRBV2 with TRBJ2-1, with TRBD1 identical over 7 bases. CDR1 SNHLY and CDR2 FYNNEI come from the germline V gene. The CDR3 has 16 residues. The J segment lost 2 bases and the V segment lost 4 bases, leaving 8 bases of the junction unmatched.

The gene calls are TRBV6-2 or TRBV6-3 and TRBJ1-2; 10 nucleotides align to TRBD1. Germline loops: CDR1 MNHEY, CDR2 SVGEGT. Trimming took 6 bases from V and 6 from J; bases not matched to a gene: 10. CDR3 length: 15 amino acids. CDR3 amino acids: CASSFLDRGGDGYTF. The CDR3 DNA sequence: TGTGCCAGCAGCTTTCTGGACAGGGGGGGTGATGGCTACACCTTC.

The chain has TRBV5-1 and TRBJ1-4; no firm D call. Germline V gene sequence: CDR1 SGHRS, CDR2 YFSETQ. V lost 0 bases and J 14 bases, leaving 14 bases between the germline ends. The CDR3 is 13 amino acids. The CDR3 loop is CASSLGTQQDLFF. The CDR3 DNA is TGCGCCAGCAGCTTGGGAACGCAGCAGGATCTGTTTTTT.

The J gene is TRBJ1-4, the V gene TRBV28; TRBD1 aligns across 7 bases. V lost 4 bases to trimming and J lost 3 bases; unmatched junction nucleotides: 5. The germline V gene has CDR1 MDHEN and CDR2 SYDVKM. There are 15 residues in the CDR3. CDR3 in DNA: TGTGCCAGCAGTTCGGCCGGGACAGCTAATGAAAAACTGTTTTTT. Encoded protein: CASSSAGTANEKLFF.

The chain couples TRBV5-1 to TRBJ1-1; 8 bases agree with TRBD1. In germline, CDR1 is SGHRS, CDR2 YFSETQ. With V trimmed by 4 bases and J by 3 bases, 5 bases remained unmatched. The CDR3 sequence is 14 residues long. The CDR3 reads CASSQKTGDTEAFF. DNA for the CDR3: TGCGCCAGCAGCCAAAAGACAGGGGACACTGAAGCTTTCTTT.